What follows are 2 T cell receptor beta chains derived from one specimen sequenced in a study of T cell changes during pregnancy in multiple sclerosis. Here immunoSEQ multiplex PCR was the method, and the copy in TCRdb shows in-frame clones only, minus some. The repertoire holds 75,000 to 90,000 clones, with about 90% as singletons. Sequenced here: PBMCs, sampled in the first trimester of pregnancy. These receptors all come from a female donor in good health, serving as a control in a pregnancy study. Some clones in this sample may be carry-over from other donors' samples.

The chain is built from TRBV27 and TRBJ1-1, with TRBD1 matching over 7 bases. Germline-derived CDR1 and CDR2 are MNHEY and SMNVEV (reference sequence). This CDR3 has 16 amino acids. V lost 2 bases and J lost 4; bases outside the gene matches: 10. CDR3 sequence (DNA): TGTGCCAGCAGTTTAAGCCTGACAGGGAGCGCCACTGAAGCTTTCTTT. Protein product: CASSLSLTGSATEAFF.

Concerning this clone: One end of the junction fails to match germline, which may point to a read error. CDR3 region: CASSLGGGSYNEQFF. The CDR3 DNA reads as TGTGCCAGCAGTTTAGGCGGGGGCTCCTACAATGAGCAGTTCTTC. The V gene is TRBV11-2, the J gene TRBJ2-1; 7 bases are shared with TRBD2. CDR3 length: 15 residues. Germline V gene lookup returns CDR1 SGHAT and CDR2 FQNNGV.